The 14 T cell receptor beta chains listed next were all sequenced from one sample in a study of T cell responses to AZD1222 COVID-19 vaccine. Measured with immunoSEQ multiplex PCR; TCRdb has only the in-frame clones, and not every one. The top ten hold more than 15% of the sample, which has 60,000 to 90,000 clones, around 87% seen once. Material: peripheral blood, obtained 28 days after the second AZD1222 dose. Source of these receptors: an adult who received the AZD1222 COVID-19 vaccine.

The genes are TRBV6-5 and TRBJ1-1; no clear D gene. V lost 2 bases and J lost 2, with 6 bases in between. Germline V gene lookup returns CDR1 MNHEY and CDR2 SVGAGI. The CDR3 has 13 residues. The CDR3 protein is CASSYAHNTEAFF. CDR3 in DNA: TGTGCCAGCAGTTACGCTCACAACACTGAAGCTTTCTTT.

The rearrangement uses TRBV6-5 and TRBJ1-3; perhaps TRBD1 as D (6 bases). CDR1 and CDR2 from the germline V gene are MNHEY and SVGAGI. The ends were cut back, 2 bases at V and 2 bases at J, with 13 bases in the middle. The CDR3 is 16 residues long. The CDR3 bases are TGTGCCAGCAGTTACGGGGGCTCGGGAGCTGGAAACACCATATATTTT. It translates to CASSYGGSGAGNTIYF.

This chain uses TRBV4-2 with TRBJ2-7; 10 bases are a match to TRBD2. This CDR3 region has 18 residues. With 0 bases clipped from V and 5 bases from J, the junction kept 13 bases outside the gene matches. Per the germline V gene, CDR1 is LGHNA and CDR2 is YNFKEQ. CDR3 bases: TGTGCCAGCAGCCAAGATCGAGCGGGGGGGTCTGTTTCGGACGAGCAGTACTTC. This gives the protein CASSQDRAGGSVSDEQYF.

This clone was recorded a few times. The rearrangement joins TRBV6-4 to TRBJ2-6; D is unresolved. V dropped 0 bases and J dropped 0 bases, with 3 bases sitting between them. CDR1 is MRHNA, CDR2 SNTAGT, per germline. CDR3 size: 15 residues. CDR3 in DNA: TGTGCCAGCAGTGACTCGAGCTCTGGGGCCAACGTCCTGACTTTC. Residues: CASSDSSSGANVLTF.

The chain has TRBV25-1 and TRBJ1-2; 10 bases fit TRBD1. The CDR3 consists of 16 residues. CDR1 is MGHDK, CDR2 SYGVNS, per germline. V was clipped by 8 bases and J by 3 bases; unmatched bases: 12. The DNA of the CDR3 is TGTGCCAGCCAACCTACCAGGGACAGGGGTGACTATGGCTACACCTTC. Protein: CASQPTRDRGDYGYTF.

The chain has TRBV7-2 and TRBJ2-7; D ambiguous. This CDR3 is built from 13 residues. Trimming cost V 0 bases and J 1 base, with 4 bases left between them. In germline, CDR1 is SGHTA, CDR2 FQGNSA. The CDR3 bases are TGTGCCAGCAGCTTAGCAGCGTCCTACGAGCAGTACTTC. This codes for CASSLAASYEQYF.

The chain links TRBV20-1 to TRBJ2-7; weak D call: TRBD2 (6 bases). V was cut by 3 bases and J by 3 bases, with 12 bases left in between. Germline CDR1 and CDR2: DFQATT and SNEGSKA (reference sequence). This CDR3 is 13 amino acids long. The CDR3: CSASSAGNYEQYF. The CDR3 nucleotides are TGCAGTGCTAGTAGCGCGGGGAACTACGAGCAGTACTTC.

The J gene is TRBJ2-7, the V gene TRBV6-6; 7 nucleotides agree with TRBD2. The CDR3 contains 15 residues. Germline V lookup: CDR1 MNHNY, CDR2 SVGAGI (reference sequence). After removal of 2 bases from V and 6 bases from J, the junction contained 10 bases not matched to a gene. For the CDR3, the DNA is TGTGCCAGCAGTTACCGGGGAGCGGGGCCAAGCGAGCAGTACTTC. It encodes CASSYRGAGPSEQYF.

This chain connects TRBV19 to TRBJ1-1; 7 bases line up with TRBD1. The germline V gene has CDR1 LNHDA and CDR2 SQIVND (reference sequence). Trimming removed 6 bases from V and 0 bases from J; junction bases left unmatched: 7. This CDR3 contains 15 residues. CDR3 nucleotides: TGTGCCAGTAGATGGACAGGAGAGATGAACACTGAAGCTTTCTTT. This gives the protein CASRWTGEMNTEAFF.

The CDR3 nucleotides read TGTGCCAGCAGCATGACTAGCGGCACAGATACGCAGTATTTT. The encoded protein is CASSMTSGTDTQYF. The chain couples TRBV11-2 to TRBJ2-3; 8 nucleotides align to TRBD2. The V gene end was trimmed by 5 bases and the J gene end by 1 base; junction bases not matched to a gene: 2. This CDR3 comprises 14 residues. The germline CDR1 and CDR2 sequences are SGHAT and FQNNGV. Filled out from reference TRBV11-2 and TRBJ2-3, the complete variable domain reads EAGVAQSPRYKIIEKRQSVAFWCNPISGHATLYWYQQILGQGPKLLIQFQNNGVVDDSQLPKDRFSAERLKGVDSTLKIQPAKLEDSAVYLCASSMTSGTDTQYFGPGTRLTVL.

This chain connects TRBV3-1 (or the pseudogene TRBV3-2) to TRBJ1-1; D is ambiguous. The ends were cut back, 0 bases at V and 3 bases at J, with 8 bases in the middle. This CDR3 is 14 amino acids long. The germline V gene encodes CDR1 LGHDT and CDR2 YNNKEL (reference sequence). The CDR3 sequence is CASSQDPRDTEAFF. The DNA of the CDR3 is TGTGCCAGCAGCCAAGATCCCCGGGACACTGAAGCTTTCTTT.

The chain recombines TRBV18 with TRBJ1-1, with 10 bases matching TRBD1. V lost 3 bases and J lost 4; bases outside the gene matches: 5. This CDR3 has 15 amino acids. Germline CDR1 KGHSH, CDR2 LQKENI. This chain's CDR3 is CASSPGQGRLTEAFF. In DNA form, the CDR3 reads TGTGCCAGCTCACCGGGACAGGGGAGACTCACTGAAGCTTTCTTT.

The chain carries TRBV7-3 and TRBJ1-3, with a tentative D call TRBD1 (6 bases). V was shortened by 5 bases and J by 4 bases, with 12 bases between the two germline ends. The CDR3 loop spans 14 amino acids. From germline, CDR1 is SGHTA and CDR2 FQGTGA. In nucleotides, the CDR3 is TGTGCCAGCAGCGCCACCGACAGGGGAAACACCATATATTTT. Translation gives CASSATDRGNTIYF.

The chain couples TRBV4-1 to TRBJ1-1; D is ambiguous. Germline loops: CDR1 MGHRA, CDR2 YSYEKL. This CDR3 spans 14 amino acids. V was clipped by 3 bases and J by 7 bases, with 15 bases between them. In DNA form, the CDR3 reads TGCGCCAGCAGCCAGCCGGTCAAGGCAGGTGAAGCTTTCTTT. Its translation: CASSQPVKAGEAFF.